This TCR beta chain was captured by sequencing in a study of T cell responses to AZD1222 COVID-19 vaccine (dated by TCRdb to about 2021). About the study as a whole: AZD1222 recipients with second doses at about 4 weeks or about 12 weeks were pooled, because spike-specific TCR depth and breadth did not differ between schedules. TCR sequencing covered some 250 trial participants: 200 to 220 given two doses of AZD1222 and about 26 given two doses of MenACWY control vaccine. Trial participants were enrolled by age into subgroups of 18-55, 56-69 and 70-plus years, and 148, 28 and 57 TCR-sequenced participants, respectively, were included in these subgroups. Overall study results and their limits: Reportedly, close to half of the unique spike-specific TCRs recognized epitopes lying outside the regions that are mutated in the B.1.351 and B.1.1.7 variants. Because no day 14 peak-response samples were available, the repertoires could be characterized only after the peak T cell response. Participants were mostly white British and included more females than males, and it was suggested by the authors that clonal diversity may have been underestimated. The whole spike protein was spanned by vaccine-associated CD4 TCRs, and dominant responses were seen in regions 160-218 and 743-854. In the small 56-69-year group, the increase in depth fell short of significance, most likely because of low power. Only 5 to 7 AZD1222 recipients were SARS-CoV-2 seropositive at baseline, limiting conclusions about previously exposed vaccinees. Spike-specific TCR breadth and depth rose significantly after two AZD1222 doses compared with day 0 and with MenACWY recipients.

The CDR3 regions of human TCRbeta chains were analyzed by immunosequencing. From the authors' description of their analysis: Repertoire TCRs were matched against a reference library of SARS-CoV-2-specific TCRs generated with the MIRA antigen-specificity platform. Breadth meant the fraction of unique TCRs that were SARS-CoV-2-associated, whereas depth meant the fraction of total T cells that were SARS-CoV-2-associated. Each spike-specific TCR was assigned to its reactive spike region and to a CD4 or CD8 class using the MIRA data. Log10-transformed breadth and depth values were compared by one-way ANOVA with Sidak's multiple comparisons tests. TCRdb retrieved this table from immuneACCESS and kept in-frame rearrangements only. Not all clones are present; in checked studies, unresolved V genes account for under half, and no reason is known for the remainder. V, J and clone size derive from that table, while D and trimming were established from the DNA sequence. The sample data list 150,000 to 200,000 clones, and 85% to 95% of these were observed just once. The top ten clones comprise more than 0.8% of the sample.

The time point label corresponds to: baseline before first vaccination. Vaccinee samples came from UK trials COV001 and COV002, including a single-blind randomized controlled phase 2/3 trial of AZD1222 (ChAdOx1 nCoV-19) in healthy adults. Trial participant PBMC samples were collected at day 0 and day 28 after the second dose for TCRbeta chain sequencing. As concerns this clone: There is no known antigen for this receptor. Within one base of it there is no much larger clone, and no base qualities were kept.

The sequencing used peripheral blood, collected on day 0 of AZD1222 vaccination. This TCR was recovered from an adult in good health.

The CDR3 region has the sequence CATNRGRVNTEAFF. At the DNA level, the sequence is TGTGCCACAAACAGGGGACGCGTGAACACTGAAGCTTTCTTT. The V gene is TRBV5-8 and the J gene is TRBJ1-1, and 7 junctional nucleotides match TRBD1. Counted from cysteine to phenylalanine, this CDR3 has 14 amino acids. Here the CDR3 DNA is all that survives: 42 bases in frame from base 1. The germline V gene yields SGHTS for CDR1 and YDEGEE for CDR2. The germline V and J ends show losses of 9 bases and 0 bases respectively, and no gene match explains 8 bases of the junction. The full variable domain, completed from the reference TRBV5-8 and TRBJ1-1 proteins outside the CDR3, reads EAGVTQSPTHLIKTRGQQATLRCSPISGHTSVYWYQQALGLGLQFLLWYDEGEERNRGNFPPRFSGRQFPNYSSELNVNALELEDSALYLCATNRGRVNTEAFFGQGTRLTVV.